Listed here are 9 T cell receptor beta chains from one sample, sequenced in a study of T cells in Graves' hyperthyroidism and ophthalmopathy. TCR beta CDR3 sequences were amplified from RNA transcripts. The study used the HTBI primer set for a first-round RT-PCR of the TCR CDR3. TCRdb independently ran MiXCR on the multiplex PCR reads; one entry per CDR3 protein. The sample carries a few hundred thousand distinct CDR3 sequences, about 45% recorded once. Sample: peripheral blood or thyroid tissue (not recorded which). The origin of the receptors is a young woman with Graves' hyperthyroidism.

The V and J genes are TRBV7-2 and TRBJ1-1; a weak D match, TRBD1 (6 bases). Germline CDR1 reads SGHTA; CDR2 reads FQGNSA. The ends were cut back, 5 bases at V and 3 bases at J, with 10 bases in the middle. The CDR3 is made up of 13 amino acids. The DNA for the CDR3 is TGTGCCAGCAGCACAACAGGGCACACTGAAGCTTTCTTT. Residues: CASSTTGHTEAFF.

This clonotype occurred many times. The CDR3 DNA reads TGTGCCAGCAGCTCGACAGGGCTCCCCTCCATCAACTATGGCTACACCTTC. Protein sequence: CASSSTGLPSINYGYTF. This chain joins TRBV7-2 and TRBJ1-2; 7 positions match TRBD1. The CDR3 consists of 17 residues. The J segment lost 2 bases and the V segment lost 4 bases, leaving 13 bases of the junction unmatched. Per germline, CDR1 SGHTA and CDR2 FQGNSA.

As regards this clonotype: The CDR3 does not end in the conserved phenylalanine or tryptophan, so this is likely a read error. No DNA is shown, since the ends of the CDR3 on it are uncertain; the CDR3 is the one TCRdb lists. The CDR3 region is CATSEQDY. The chain is built from TRBV24-1 and TRBJ1-4; the D call in the table, TRBD1, was not verified against the DNA. The CDR3 region is 8 residues in length, termini included. CDR1 is KGHDR, CDR2 SFDVKD, per germline.

The chain carries TRBV9 and TRBJ1-3; no firm D call. This CDR3 contains 15 residues. Germline CDR1 reads SGDLS; CDR2 reads YYNGEE. V was cut by 0 bases and J by 0 bases, with 7 bases left in between. The CDR3 region has the DNA TGTGCCAGCAGCGTAGAGAAGGGCTCTGGAAACACCATATATTTT. Amino acid sequence: CASSVEKGSGNTIYF. Supplemented by reference TRBV9 and TRBJ1-3, the full variable domain reads DSGVTQTPKHLITATGQRVTLRCSPRSGDLSVYWYQQSLDQGLQFLIQYYNGEERAKGNILERFSAQQFPDLHSELNLSSLELGDSALYFCASSVEKGSGNTIYFGEGSWLTVV.

A word on this clonotype: The junction departs from germline at one end; a sequencing error may be responsible. This chain uses TRBV19 with TRBJ1-2, with D perhaps matching TRBD1 (6 bases). The CDR3 covers 13 residues. Per the germline V gene, CDR1 is LNHDA and CDR2 is SQIVND (reference sequence). DNA for the CDR3: TGTGCCAGTAGTCAATTTCAGGGGTATGGCTACGCCTTC. Translated: CASSQFQGYGYAF.

The J gene is TRBJ1-5, the V gene TRBV24-1; no clear D gene. Germline V gene data show CDR1 as KGHDR and CDR2 as SFDVKD. Trimming stripped 7 bases from V and 0 bases from J, with 6 bases between. CDR3 size: 13 residues. CDR3 in amino acids: CATRTTSNQPQHF. CDR3 bases: TGTGCCACCAGGACAACTAGCAATCAGCCCCAGCATTTT.

The chain couples TRBV2 to TRBJ2-2; maybe TRBD1 (6 bases). The ends were cut back, 6 bases at V and 6 bases at J, with 20 bases in the middle. Germline loops: CDR1 SNHLY, CDR2 FYNNEI. CDR3 length equals 16 residues. The CDR3 nucleotides read TGTGCCAGCAGGCCTGACAGGCCTCTTGACGCCGGGGAGCTGTTTTTT. It yields the protein CASRPDRPLDAGELFF.

V is TRBV25-1 and J is TRBJ1-4; the D is unclear. Germline CDR1 reads MGHDK; CDR2 reads SYGVNS. The CDR3 spans 15 residues. V shed 1 base and J shed 3 bases, with 9 bases lying between them. CDR3 loop: CASSEFESPNEKLFF. Written as DNA, the CDR3 is TGTGCCAGCAGTGAATTCGAATCACCTAATGAAAAACTGTTTTTT.

The chain links TRBV29-1 to TRBJ2-3, with TRBD2 identical over 7 bases. Germline V gives CDR1 SQVTM, CDR2 ANQGSEA. The CDR3 runs to 16 residues. The ends lost 1 base at V and 3 bases at J; junction bases unmatched: 10. In nucleotides, the CDR3 is TGCAGCGTTGAAGTCAGGGCGGGAGAGTGGACAGATACGCAGTATTTT. This encodes CSVEVRAGEWTDTQYF.